What follows describes a single TCR beta chain. Its antigen is still unknown. The sample comes from a study of graft-versus-host responses after intestinal transplantation. Whole-study context: After anti-thymocyte globulin induction, recipients took tacrolimus and steroids for around three years. Study observations and caveats: Where graft-donor T cell macrochimerism was present, patients had high graft-versus-host to host-versus-graft clonal ratios in allografts. Recipient marrow held GvH clones, some first seen in ileum or blood.

Method: immunoSEQ multiplex PCR; TCRdb's copy keeps in-frame clones and lacks some. This repertoire shows 35,000 to 45,000 clones, around 96% found once; its top ten account for over 0.2%. The CDR3 sequence is 13 residues long. The V end lost 2 bases, the J end lost 1 base, and 7 bases lay between the germline ends. Germline lookup yields CDR1 GTSNPN and CDR2 SVGIG (reference sequence). The J gene is TRBJ2-3, the V gene TRBV30, with D maybe TRBD1 (5 bases). The sequencing used unstimulated CD8+ T cells sorted from spleen or lymph node cells, collected before transplant. This receptor was taken from a human donor who was the organ donor for an intestinal transplant. Here the CDR3 reads CAWSQGGTDTQYF. The CDR3 bases are TGTGCCTGGAGTCAGGGTGGCACAGATACGCAGTATTTT.